One T cell receptor beta chain is described in this entry. This clonotype has more than one count but fewer than ten. What this receptor recognizes is not known. Base qualities are not at hand, and no much larger clone is one base apart. Including cysteine and phenylalanine, the CDR3 has 12 amino acids. Kept here is only the CDR3 DNA, which spans 36 bases and is read in frame from base 1. From the germline V gene (reference sequence), CDR1 is DFQATT and CDR2 is SNEGSKA. V and J lose 3 bases and 0 bases, and a span of 6 bases separates them. Systemically healthy Caucasian individuals from Russia, some 40 in total and aged roughly 6 to 95 years, were included as donors. Each donor gave 8 to 10 milliliters of peripheral blood, collected into EDTA-treated Vacutainer tubes. Ficoll-Paque density-gradient centrifugation was used to isolate PBMCs, with at least 7 million per sample. Total RNA, at least 5 micrograms per sample, was extracted from PBMCs with Trizol reagent. Naive CD45RAhigh/CD27high T cell percentages were measured by flow cytometry on a PBMC aliquot from every donor.

The sample comes from a study of blood T cells in healthy people across ages (dated by TCRdb to 2014 to 2015). A note on the overall study: Template switching captured roughly one uniquely barcoded TCR beta cDNA molecule per two T cells in model experiments. Using the same blood draw, the study looked at two additional independent replicas of 1 million unique cDNA reads for two donors, one aged 18 to 30 and the other aged 80 or older. Using deep sequencing normalized with unique cDNA molecular identifiers, the study measured how TCR beta repertoire diversity changes with age. To avoid experimental bias, donors of different ages were distributed randomly across sequencing lanes. The donors were divided into four age groups: young (average approximately 17 years), middle-aged (over 35), aged (62) and long-lived (approximately 74).

Libraries were made using 5' RACE. The listed sequencing device is Illumina HiSeq 2500. A second PCR of roughly 7 to 11 cycles was performed with a sample-barcoded 5' primer and a J-beta primer mix. Each TCR beta cDNA molecule received a unique molecular identifier from a template-switch 5' adaptor carrying 12 random nucleotides. At least 3 million CDR3-containing paired-end reads were obtained from each sample. All of the RNA was converted into first-strand cDNA using the Mint cDNA synthesis kit, with a TRBC-specific oligonucleotide serving as the primer. Following uracil-DNA glycosylase treatment, all cDNA underwent a first 18-cycle PCR with the universal primers M1SS and BC2_uni_R. On the study's bioinformatics: Each sample was normalized by randomly selecting 1 million high-quality reads, each carrying a distinct molecular identifier. Reads with shared molecular identifiers were discarded instead of being binned into consensus sequences. CDR3 identification, clonotype clustering and error correction used MiTCR with a Q25 quality threshold and the strictest error-elimination algorithm. Lower-bound total TCR beta diversity was estimated with a nonparametric unseen species model using Euler transformation. The raw public reads went through TCRdb reprocessing: fastp at Q25, MiXCR clone calling, in-frame beta chains kept. Every entry covers one CDR3 protein and lists the most common genes and DNA from its rows. TCRdb, not the authors, supplied the V and J calls. The sample data list approximately 850,000 distinct CDR3 sequences, and roughly 64% of these were observed just once. The ten largest clones capture 20% to 25% of the sample.

What the study reported, not specific to this receptor: Observed TCR beta diversity correlated strongly with the percentage of naive T cells measured by flow cytometry. Bulk unsorted PBMC profiling prevented conclusive comparison of naive and antigen-experienced compartments. Because donor CMV infection status was unknown, age-related changes in expanded clonotypes were potentially confounded. Compared with the aged group, the long-lived group had more naive CD4+ T cells, fewer expanded clones and increased TCR diversity, a pattern suggesting age selection. Observed TCR beta diversity per million T cells fell roughly linearly with age, and a significant reduction was already apparent by age roughly 40. Estimates of total diversity based on one million sequenced T cells were considered lower bounds and underestimates.

The sequence joins TRBV20-1 to TRBJ2-7, with no confident D gene call. Sequenced: blood. The TCR comes from a man younger than 45 in good health. The CDR3 amino acid sequence is: CSASVDSYEQYF. The nucleotide sequence reads TGCAGTGCTAGTGTCGACTCCTACGAGCAGTACTTC.